This TCR beta chain was documented in a study of neurological immune-mediated disorders. The unsorted libraries were generated from a total of 2 million PBMCs, which had been stored in RNAlater at -80 C. The making of cDNA relied on 5'RACE with 10-nucleotide random UMIs. One entry per CDR3 protein results from TCRdb running MiXCR on the 5' RACE reads. The sample contains under 80,000 distinct CDR3 sequences, about 9.5% of which appear only once. General study results and limits: Whereas HTLV-1-associated myelopathy showed the most TCR clonal expansion, multiple sclerosis showed the least, with levels below those of healthy controls.

This clonotype was counted at least ten times. The antigen remains undetermined. Sequenced input: PBMCs. The sequence was obtained from a man between 50 and 59 years old in good health.

The CDR3 DNA is TGTGCCAGCAGCTTGGGGTACTTTGAAGCTTTCTTT. This gives the protein CASSLGYFEAFF. The chain is built from TRBV14 and TRBJ1-1; the D is unclear. CDR1 is SGHDN, CDR2 FVKESK, per germline. Trimming shortened V by 5 bases and J by 7 bases, and 11 bases separated the two germline ends. This CDR3 contains 12 residues.